This TCR beta chain comes out of a study of siplizumab effects on memory and regulatory T cells. Broader study findings: Proliferating Tregs from siplizumab cultures lacked functional confirmation of suppression.

As to this clone: What it recognizes is unknown.

Assayed TCR templates numbered 80,000 to 100,000 for each sample. Here immunoSEQ multiplex PCR was the method, and the copy in TCRdb shows in-frame clones only, minus some. The table shows roughly 100,000 clones, with about 93% occurring only once. CDR1 and CDR2 (germline): GTSNPN, SVGIG (reference sequence). Between the trimmed V and J ends, which lost 0 bases and 5 bases, there was a span of 10 bases. CDR3 length: 13 residues. J is TRBJ2-5 and V is TRBV30; no reliable D call. The source of this sequence is a human donor in good health. The sample comprised CD4+ T cells sorted from blood. CDR3 sequence reads: CAWSVGVKETQYF. The CDR3 DNA reads as TGTGCCTGGAGTGTAGGTGTAAAGGAGACCCAGTACTTC.